These 11 T cell receptor beta chains share one sample of origin, sequenced in a study of chemoradiotherapy in HPV16-positive cancers. Assay used: immunoSEQ multiplex PCR; TCRdb lists only in-frame clones, some missing. Of 8,300 or so clones listed, roughly 70% were seen once; the top ten hold 10%. Specimen: tumor tissue, collected from a patient who underwent chemoradiotherapy. These receptors all stem from a human donor with HPV-associated anogenital cancer.

The V and J genes are TRBV6-6 and TRBJ2-7; 8 bases are shared with TRBD2. This CDR3 has 13 residues. V gave up 5 bases and J gave up 3 bases; unmatched junction bases: 3. Germline-derived CDR1 and CDR2 are MNHNY and SVGAGI (reference sequence). CDR3 region: CASSKRENYEQYF. The CDR3 DNA follows: TGTGCCAGCAGTAAGCGGGAGAACTACGAGCAGTACTTC.

The chain recombines TRBV5-1 with TRBJ2-5, with 7 bases aligning to TRBD1. With 0 bases clipped from V and 4 bases from J, the junction kept 3 bases outside the gene matches. The germline V gene has CDR1 SGHRS and CDR2 YFSETQ. This CDR3 is built from 14 residues. CDR3 residues: CASSLATGVETQYF. The CDR3 nucleotides are TGCGCCAGCAGCTTGGCCACAGGGGTAGAGACCCAGTACTTC.

In this sample, this clone turned up a few times. The chain recombines TRBV5-1 with TRBJ2-1, with 9 bases fitting TRBD1. Germline CDR1 reads SGHRS; CDR2 reads YFSETQ. The J segment lost 6 bases and the V segment lost 8 bases, leaving 21 bases of the junction unmatched. The CDR3 runs 18 residues. The CDR3 region is CASTGTGSGLVKANEQFF. In nucleotides, the CDR3 is TGCGCCAGTACCGGGACAGGGAGTGGGCTAGTAAAGGCCAATGAGCAGTTCTTC.

The genes are TRBV7-6 and TRBJ2-6, with a possible D match to TRBD1 (6 bases). In germline, CDR1 is SGHVS, CDR2 FNYEAQ. V was clipped by 4 bases and J by 4 bases, with 14 bases between them. The CDR3 is made up of 16 amino acids. The DNA of the CDR3 is TGTGCCAGCAGCTCCACTCCAGGGGTCGGGGCCAACGTCCTGACTTTC. This translates into CASSSTPGVGANVLTF.

V usage is TRBV27 and J usage is TRBJ2-2; TRBD1 matches at 10 bases. The CDR3 runs to 15 residues. Trimming removed 5 bases from V and 5 bases from J; junction bases left unmatched: 5. Germline V gives CDR1 MNHEY, CDR2 SMNVEV (reference sequence). The CDR3 DNA follows: TGTGCCAGCAGTCCGACAGGGGGCTGGACCGGGGAGCTGTTTTTT. This sequence encodes CASSPTGGWTGELFF.

The chain is built from TRBV14 and TRBJ2-5; D call uncertain. The ends were cut back, 5 bases at V and 3 bases at J, with 13 bases in the middle. In germline, CDR1 is SGHDN, CDR2 FVKESK. The CDR3 consists of 14 residues. Here the CDR3 DNA reads TGTGCCAGCAGCACAAGATATCAGGAAGAGACCCAGTACTTC. This codes for CASSTRYQEETQYF.

V gene TRBV18 combines with J gene TRBJ2-1, with a weak D call TRBD2 (5 bases). The CDR3 is made up of 14 amino acids. Trimming shortened V by 5 bases and J by 8 bases, and 16 bases separated the two germline ends. Germline assignment: CDR1 KGHSH and CDR2 LQKENI. CDR3 bases: TGTGCCAGCTCAGTGGCGGTTTTGAGGGATGAGCAGTTCTTC. Translated, it gives CASSVAVLRDEQFF.

This clone was seen only a few times. This chain joins TRBV29-1 and TRBJ2-1, with 8 positions matching TRBD2. Per germline, CDR1 SQVTM and CDR2 ANQGSEA. CDR3 length equals 13 residues. Trimming took 6 bases from V and 5 from J; bases not matched to a gene: 6. The CDR3 sequence is CSVGPRGDNEQFF. In DNA form, the CDR3 reads TGCAGCGTGGGCCCGCGGGGGGACAATGAGCAGTTCTTC.

This rearrangement joins TRBV6-1 to TRBJ1-1; D is perhaps TRBD1 (5 bases). CDR1 and CDR2 from the germline V gene are MNHNS and SASEGT. V was cut by 4 bases and J by 1 base, with 13 bases left in between. The CDR3 totals 15 residues. This CDR3 is CASSVRGIGNTEAFF. The CDR3 coding sequence is TGTGCCAGCAGTGTACGGGGCATCGGGAACACTGAAGCTTTCTTT.

This sequence joins TRBV7-3 and TRBJ1-2; the match to TRBD1 covers 8 bases. This CDR3 has 15 amino acids. Germline CDR1 and CDR2: SGHTA and FQGTGA. Trimming cost V 1 base and J 6 bases; bases outside gene matches: 7. CDR3 DNA sequence: TGTGCCAGCAGCTTAATGGGGACAGGAATCGATGGCTACACCTTC. Its translation: CASSLMGTGIDGYTF.

The V and J genes are TRBV18 and TRBJ1-1; maybe TRBD1 (5 bases). V gave up 4 bases and J gave up 7 bases, with 16 bases separating them. The CDR3 covers 14 residues. CDR1 is KGHSH and CDR2 is LQKENI in the germline V gene. This chain's CDR3 is CASSLRQRVGEAFF. As DNA, the CDR3 is TGTGCCAGCTCACTCCGACAGAGGGTAGGTGAAGCTTTCTTT.